Shown below are 18 T cell receptor beta chains from a single sample sequenced in a study of blood T cells in healthy people across ages. PCR was performed a second time for about 7 to 11 cycles using a sample-barcoded 5' primer and a J-beta primer mix. Each CDR3 protein gets one entry after TCRdb re-called the 5' RACE reads with MiXCR. The repertoire holds 450,000 to 600,000 distinct CDR3 sequences, with about 25% as singletons. These records were also assigned to another study, of T cells of mothers and their children.

The sample was blood. The receptor set was obtained from a boy between 2 and 10 years old in good health.

The genes are TRBV9 and TRBJ1-2, with D possibly matching TRBD1 (6 bases). The germline CDR1 and CDR2 sequences are SGDLS and YYNGEE. The V and J ends lost 0 bases and 8 bases respectively, with 17 bases between them. This CDR3 region has 15 residues. The DNA for the CDR3 is TGTGCCAGCAGCGTAGCGTTGGGGGCGGAGGGAGGCTACACCTTC. Its translation: CASSVALGAEGGYTF.

The V gene is TRBV29-1, the J gene TRBJ2-1, with TRBD2 identical over 8 bases. V was clipped by 7 bases and J by 0 bases; unmatched bases: 11. The CDR3 has 16 amino acids. Germline V gives CDR1 SQVTM, CDR2 ANQGSEA. The CDR3 loop is CSAGGTSGPSYNEQFF. CDR3 nucleotide sequence: TGCAGCGCCGGGGGAACTAGCGGACCCTCCTACAATGAGCAGTTCTTC.

The rearrangement uses TRBV29-1 and TRBJ2-5; the match to TRBD2 covers 12 bases. With V trimmed by 7 bases and J by 5 bases, 2 bases remained unmatched. There are 12 residues in the CDR3. Per the germline V gene, CDR1 is SQVTM and CDR2 is ANQGSEA. The CDR3 loop reads CSGLAGDETQYF. CDR3 coding DNA: TGCAGCGGACTAGCGGGAGATGAGACCCAGTACTTC.

This clonotype was recorded a few times. This chain joins TRBV2 and TRBJ1-4, with a tentative D call TRBD1 (6 bases). V lost 7 bases to trimming and J lost 9 bases, with 12 bases between them. The CDR3 extends over 12 amino acids. CDR1 is SNHLY and CDR2 is FYNNEI in the germline V gene. In DNA, the CDR3 is TGTGCCAGCAAGATACAGGGACAAAAACTGTTTTTT. Its translation is CASKIQGQKLFF.

This clonotype was observed a few times. J is TRBJ2-1 and V is TRBV20-1; the match to TRBD2 covers 8 bases. The CDR3 runs to 16 residues. The germline V gene encodes CDR1 DFQATT and CDR2 SNEGSKA (reference sequence). J was trimmed by 2 bases and V by 6 bases; bases with no gene match: 12. The CDR3 loop is CSAMLVGAGAYNEQFF. CDR3 in DNA: TGCAGTGCCATGCTGGTTGGAGCGGGGGCCTACAATGAGCAGTTCTTC.

CDR3 in DNA: TGTGCCAGCAGCGTAGCGAGCGGGGACTCCTACGAGCAGTACTTC. Encoded protein: CASSVASGDSYEQYF. This rearrangement joins TRBV9 to TRBJ2-7; 7 nucleotides match TRBD2. The CDR3 is 15 amino acids. The germline V gene encodes CDR1 SGDLS and CDR2 YYNGEE. The V segment lost 0 bases and the J segment 0 bases; nucleotides outside the gene matches: 3.

The gene calls are TRBV5-1 and TRBJ2-1, with 8 bases matching TRBD1. This CDR3 region has 15 residues. The J segment lost 4 bases and the V segment lost 4 bases, leaving 7 bases of the junction unmatched. Germline CDR1 SGHRS, CDR2 YFSETQ. The CDR3 loop is CASSHGTGPYNEQFF. CDR3 coding DNA: TGCGCCAGCAGCCATGGGACAGGCCCTTACAATGAGCAGTTCTTC.

The rearrangement uses TRBV11-2 and TRBJ1-3; unclear D gene. This CDR3 has 14 residues. The germline V gene encodes CDR1 SGHAT and CDR2 FQNNGV. Trimming stripped 6 bases from V and 0 bases from J, with 9 bases between. The CDR3 here is CASRKPSSGNTIYF. The CDR3 DNA follows: TGTGCCAGCAGAAAGCCGAGCTCTGGAAACACCATATATTTT.

This clonotype was observed a handful of times. The CDR3 protein is CASSLNAGGPLHF. The DNA for the CDR3 is TGTGCCAGCAGCTTAAACGCAGGGGGACCCCTCCACTTT. The rearrangement links TRBV7-3 to TRBJ1-6, with 7 bases identical to TRBD1. The germline V gene has CDR1 SGHTA and CDR2 FQGTGA. The CDR3 has 13 amino acids. Germline trimming cut 1 base from V and 12 bases from J; bases unmatched to any gene: 3.

V usage is TRBV12-3 or TRBV12-4 and J usage is TRBJ2-6; 9 bases map to TRBD1. V shed 10 bases, J shed 4 bases, and the junction held 8 bases outside the gene matches. CDR3 size: 15 residues. The CDR3 DNA reads TGTGCCACCAGCACAGGGGGCATGGGGGCCAACGTCCTGACTTTC. Translation gives CATSTGGMGANVLTF.

The chain combines TRBV20-1 with TRBJ2-3; the D call may be TRBD1 or TRBD2 (5 bases each). The germline V gene encodes CDR1 DFQATT and CDR2 SNEGSKA (reference sequence). The CDR3 covers 16 residues. V was pared by 3 bases and J by 1 base, with 17 bases between. The CDR3 sequence is CSARDRDAWGTDTQYF. The DNA of the CDR3 is TGCAGTGCTAGGGACCGGGACGCATGGGGCACAGATACGCAGTATTTT.

J is TRBJ1-4 and V is TRBV15; D is possibly TRBD1 (6 bases). Trimming stripped 0 bases from V and 7 bases from J, with 18 bases between. The V gene's germline CDR1 is LNHNV and CDR2 YYDKDF (reference sequence). The CDR3 contains 17 residues. The DNA for the CDR3 is TGTGCCACCAGCAGAGATGGTATGGGGGGCCGAAGTGAAAAACTGTTTTTT. Amino acids: CATSRDGMGGRSEKLFF.

V usage is TRBV7-2 and J usage is TRBJ2-3; D remains unclear. The CDR3 is 16 amino acids. CDR1 and CDR2 from the germline V gene are SGHTA and FQGNSA. Deletions cut 1 base from V and 2 bases from J, with 13 bases between. As DNA, the CDR3 is TGTGCCAGCAGCTTAGATGTTGAACCGATCACAGATACGCAGTATTTT. This codes for CASSLDVEPITDTQYF.

V is TRBV10-1 and J is TRBJ1-4; 10 bases align to TRBD1. The CDR3 runs 15 residues. The J segment lost 7 bases and the V segment lost 3 bases, leaving 5 bases of the junction unmatched. Looked up from germline, CDR1 is WNHNN and CDR2 is SYGVQD (reference sequence). The CDR3: CASSEYRDRGEKLFF. In DNA form, the CDR3 reads TGCGCCAGCAGTGAATACCGGGACAGGGGTGAAAAACTGTTTTTT.

The CDR3 nucleotides are TGTGCCAGCAGCCAAGAAGCTAGCGGGGGGGCCGTTACCGGGGAGCTGTTTTTT. The encoded protein is CASSQEASGGAVTGELFF. This chain uses TRBV4-2 with TRBJ2-2; TRBD2 aligns across 12 bases. V lost 0 bases and J lost 5; bases outside the gene matches: 7. The V gene's germline CDR1 is LGHNA and CDR2 YNFKEQ. This CDR3 region has 18 residues.

The chain employs TRBV7-9 and TRBJ1-6; 9 nucleotides line up with TRBD1. Germline values: CDR1 SEHNR, CDR2 FQNEAQ (reference sequence). Trimming at V came to 3 bases and at J to 12 bases, leaving 0 bases not matched to a gene. The CDR3 is made up of 12 amino acids. The CDR3: CASSLTGGPLHF. CDR3 DNA: TGTGCCAGCAGCTTGACAGGGGGACCCCTCCACTTT.

This clonotype has a count of ten or more. The rearrangement joins TRBV10-3 to TRBJ1-4; D gene ambiguous. Looked up from germline, CDR1 is ENHRY and CDR2 is SYGVKD. There are 13 residues in the CDR3. The V gene lost 10 bases and the J gene lost 5 bases, with 14 bases spanning the gap. In nucleotides, the CDR3 is TGTGCCACGACGACGGCCGCAAATGAAAAACTGTTTTTT. It translates to CATTTAANEKLFF.

Of note for this clonotype: Germline and junction disagree at one end, which may indicate a read error. The chain is built from TRBV19 and TRBJ1-5; the D is unclear. The germline V gene has CDR1 LNHDA and CDR2 SQIVND (reference sequence). This CDR3 has 18 amino acids. The CDR3 DNA follows: TGTGCCAGTAGTATAGGGGTTTGGTCCCGAACCAGCAAACAGCCCCAGCATTTT. Protein sequence: CASSIGVWSRTSKQPQHF. The variable domain in full, completed from reference TRBV19 and TRBJ1-5, reads DGGITQSPKYLFRKEGQNVTLSCEQNLNHDAMYWYRQDPGQGLRLIYYSQIVNDFQKGDIAEGYSVSREKKESFPLTVTSAQKNPTAFYLCASSIGVWSRTSKQPQHFGDGTRLSIL.